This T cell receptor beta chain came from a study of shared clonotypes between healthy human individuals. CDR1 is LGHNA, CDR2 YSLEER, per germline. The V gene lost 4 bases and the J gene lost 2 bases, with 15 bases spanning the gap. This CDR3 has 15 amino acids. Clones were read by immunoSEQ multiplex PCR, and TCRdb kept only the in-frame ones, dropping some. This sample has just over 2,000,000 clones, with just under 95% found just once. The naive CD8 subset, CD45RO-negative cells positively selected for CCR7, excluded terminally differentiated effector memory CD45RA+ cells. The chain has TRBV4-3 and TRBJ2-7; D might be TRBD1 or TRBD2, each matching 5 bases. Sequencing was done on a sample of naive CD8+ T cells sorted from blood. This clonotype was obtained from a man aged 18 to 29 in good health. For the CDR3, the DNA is TGCGCCAGCAGCCCGGGGCCATCATTGACCTACGAGCAGTACTTC. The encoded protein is CASSPGPSLTYEQYF.